This T cell receptor beta chain was sequenced during a study of blood T cell repertoires in COVID-19. In the study overall: PBMCs, B-cell-depleted T cells, or T cells provided the cDNA or gDNA that made up the material.

This clone was observed a single time. This CDR3 is built from 15 residues. The V gene's germline CDR1 is SQVTM and CDR2 ANQGSEA. V trimming: 4 bases; J trimming: 8 bases; junction bases outside the gene matches: 10. TCRdb keeps only in-frame clones here, not all; method: immunoSEQ multiplex PCR. Here the sample spans some 130,000 clones, approximately 84% being singletons. The chain has TRBV29-1 and TRBJ2-1; TRBD1 matches at 11 bases. This sequence was found in a human donor in a cohort sampled during active COVID-19. Sequenced input: peripheral blood. The CDR3 loop is CSVAPAGQGGHEQFF. CDR3 bases: TGCAGCGTTGCCCCAGCGGGACAGGGGGGCCATGAGCAGTTCTTC.